Each of the 17 T cell receptor beta chains below was sequenced from the same sample in a study of blood T cell repertoires in COVID-19. Clones were read by immunoSEQ multiplex PCR, and TCRdb kept only the in-frame ones, dropping some. The sample carries fewer than 70,000 clones, roughly 80% recorded once. The sample consisted of peripheral blood. These receptors were collected from a woman of 80 years or more with acute or convalescent COVID-19.

For this clone: One junction end disagrees with the germline gene, perhaps due to a read error. The rearrangement joins TRBV6-5 to TRBJ2-7, with D perhaps matching TRBD1 (6 bases). This CDR3 spans 14 amino acids. Germline CDR1 is MNHEY and CDR2 is SVGAGI. CDR3 protein: CATSSNGQIYEQYF. The CDR3 coding sequence is TGTGCCACCAGTTCGAATGGACAGATCTACGAGCAGTACTTC.

V usage is TRBV6-5 and J usage is TRBJ1-2; unclear D gene. Germline V CDR1 and CDR2: MNHEY, SVGAGI. The CDR3 has 14 residues. The V gene lost 6 bases and the J gene lost 5 bases, with 16 bases spanning the gap. The CDR3 region is CASRAPGMTYGYTF. DNA of the CDR3: TGTGCCAGCAGGGCCCCCGGGATGACTTATGGCTACACCTTC.

The rearrangement links TRBV5-4 to TRBJ1-4, with TRBD1 matching 7 bases. With 4 bases clipped from V and 6 bases from J, the junction kept 9 bases outside the gene matches. The germline CDR1 and CDR2 sequences are SGHNT and YYREEE (reference sequence). This CDR3 region has 15 residues. The CDR3 region is CASSRQGGRDEKLFF. DNA for the CDR3: TGTGCCAGCAGCCGGCAGGGGGGTCGGGATGAAAAACTGTTTTTT.

This clone turned up a few times. The chain uses TRBV30 and TRBJ1-1, with 9 positions matching TRBD1. Germline CDR1 is GTSNPN and CDR2 is SVGIG (reference sequence). Trimming at V came to 6 bases and at J to 10 bases, leaving 9 bases not matched to a gene. The CDR3 has 12 amino acids. Here the CDR3 DNA reads TGTGCCTGTAAACCACAGGGGGCCGTAGCTTTCTTT. This translates into CACKPQGAVAFF. The full variable domain, rest sourced from reference TRBV30 and TRBJ1-1, is SQTIHQWPATLVQPVGSPLSLECTVEGTSNPNLYWYRQAAGRGLQLLFYSVGIGQISSEVPQNLSASRPQDRQFILSSKKLLLSDSGFYLCACKPQGAVAFFGQGTRLTVV.

J is TRBJ1-1 and V is TRBV18, with a weak D call TRBD1 (6 bases). Between the trimmed V and J ends, which lost 8 bases and 1 base, there was a span of 14 bases. This CDR3 spans 14 amino acids. The germline gives CDR1 KGHSH, CDR2 LQKENI. In nucleotides, the CDR3 is TGTGCCAGCCACGGGGGGGCACGGAACACTGAAGCTTTCTTT. The encoded protein is CASHGGARNTEAFF.

V and J are TRBV6-4 and TRBJ2-3; D is unclear. The germline V gene has CDR1 MRHNA and CDR2 SNTAGT. Trimming shortened V by 3 bases and J by 4 bases, and 11 bases separated the two germline ends. The CDR3 runs to 14 residues. The DNA for the CDR3 is TGTGCCAGCAGTGAAAACCCCGAGTCAGATACGCAGTATTTT. Translation gives CASSENPESDTQYF.

CDR3 amino acids: CASSESKGGLAKNIQYF. CDR3 nucleotides: TGCGCCAGCAGTGAGTCCAAGGGGGGGTTGGCCAAAAACATTCAGTACTTC. The chain uses TRBV10-1 and TRBJ2-4; a possible D gene is TRBD2 (7 bases). CDR1 is WNHNN, CDR2 SYGVQD, per germline (reference sequence). The CDR3 sequence is 17 residues long. The V gene lost 0 bases and the J gene lost 1 base, with 13 bases spanning the gap.

The V gene is TRBV27, the J gene TRBJ2-5; possible D gene TRBD2, 5 bases. The V and J ends lost 5 bases and 1 base respectively, with 14 bases between them. CDR1 MNHEY and CDR2 SMNVEV come from the germline V gene (reference sequence). This CDR3 has 15 residues. CDR3 bases: TGTGCCAGCAGTCCCCGCCGGGGTGGCCAAGAGACCCAGTACTTC. This translates into CASSPRRGGQETQYF.

The J gene is TRBJ2-6, the V gene TRBV24-1; D might be TRBD2 (6 bases). Germline CDR1 reads KGHDR; CDR2 reads SFDVKD. V gave up 12 bases and J gave up 0 bases, with 14 bases separating them. This CDR3 has 15 amino acids. The CDR3: CAVGTDGSGANVLTF. The CDR3 DNA reads as TGTGCCGTCGGGACTGATGGCTCTGGGGCCAACGTCCTGACTTTC.

This clone was seen a single time. The chain couples TRBV30 to TRBJ2-7, with 8 bases matching TRBD2. The germline CDR1 and CDR2 sequences are GTSNPN and SVGIG (reference sequence). V gave up 2 bases and J gave up 0 bases; unmatched junction bases: 0. The CDR3 contains 13 residues. The CDR3 sequence is CAWSSGSSYEQYF. The DNA of the CDR3 is TGTGCCTGGAGTAGCGGGAGCTCCTACGAGCAGTACTTC.

CDR3 residues: CASSPRGHDGYTF. CDR3 nucleotides: TGTGCCAGCAGTCCGAGAGGGCACGATGGCTACACCTTC. The rearrangement links TRBV6-5 to TRBJ1-2; D is undetermined. Germline values: CDR1 MNHEY, CDR2 SVGAGI. The CDR3 runs 13 residues. With 5 bases removed from V and 6 bases from J, the gap between germline ends came to 13 bases.

V gene TRBV12-3 or TRBV12-4 combines with J gene TRBJ1-2; D is unresolved. This CDR3 is built from 12 residues. V lost 5 bases and J lost 0, with 4 bases in between. DNA for the CDR3: TGTGCCAGCAGTCTCTCTAACTATGGCTACACCTTC. Translating gives CASSLSNYGYTF.

The rearrangement uses TRBV11-2 and TRBJ2-7, with TRBD1 matching 7 bases. Unmatched junction bases numbered 12, after V lost 3 bases and J lost 7 bases. This CDR3 has 15 amino acids. Germline CDR1 and CDR2: SGHAT and FQNNGV. The CDR3 bases are TGTGCCAGCAGCTTCACGGGACAGTCAGGACGGGAGCAGTACTTC. Translating it yields CASSFTGQSGREQYF.

V is TRBV5-6 and J is TRBJ2-1, with 13 bases identical to TRBD2. V shed 5 bases and J 15 bases; nucleotides not matched to a gene: 5. CDR3 length: 12 residues. Germline V gene sequence: CDR1 SGHDT, CDR2 YYEEEE. The CDR3 spells CASSRLAGGRFF. In DNA, the CDR3 is TGTGCCAGCAGTCGACTAGCGGGGGGTAGGTTCTTC.

The chain couples TRBV4-2 to TRBJ1-2; the D is unclear. Trimming removed 0 bases at V and 5 bases at J, with 16 bases between. The CDR3 sequence is 16 residues long. Germline CDR1 is LGHNA and CDR2 is YNFKEQ. CDR3 region: CASSQDFEPGIYGYTF. The CDR3 nucleotides read TGTGCCAGCAGCCAAGACTTCGAGCCAGGAATATATGGCTACACCTTC.

The chain recombines TRBV10-2 with TRBJ1-1; D perhaps matches TRBD1 (5 bases). There are 16 residues in the CDR3. From germline, CDR1 is WSHSY and CDR2 SAAADI. The V gene lost 10 bases and the J gene lost 2 bases, with 23 bases spanning the gap. The CDR3 protein is CATSGVKGPSNTEAFF. CDR3 coding DNA: TGCGCCACCTCGGGGGTAAAGGGGCCGAGTAACACTGAAGCTTTCTTT.

This chain joins TRBV7-9 and TRBJ2-3, with a tentative D call TRBD2 (6 bases). The CDR3 covers 14 residues. The germline V and J ends were trimmed by 5 bases and 6 bases, with 15 bases remaining between them. In germline, CDR1 is SEHNR, CDR2 FQNEAQ (reference sequence). This chain's CDR3 is CASSLEGGWDTQYF. The CDR3 bases are TGTGCCAGCAGCCTAGAAGGAGGGTGGGATACGCAGTATTTT.